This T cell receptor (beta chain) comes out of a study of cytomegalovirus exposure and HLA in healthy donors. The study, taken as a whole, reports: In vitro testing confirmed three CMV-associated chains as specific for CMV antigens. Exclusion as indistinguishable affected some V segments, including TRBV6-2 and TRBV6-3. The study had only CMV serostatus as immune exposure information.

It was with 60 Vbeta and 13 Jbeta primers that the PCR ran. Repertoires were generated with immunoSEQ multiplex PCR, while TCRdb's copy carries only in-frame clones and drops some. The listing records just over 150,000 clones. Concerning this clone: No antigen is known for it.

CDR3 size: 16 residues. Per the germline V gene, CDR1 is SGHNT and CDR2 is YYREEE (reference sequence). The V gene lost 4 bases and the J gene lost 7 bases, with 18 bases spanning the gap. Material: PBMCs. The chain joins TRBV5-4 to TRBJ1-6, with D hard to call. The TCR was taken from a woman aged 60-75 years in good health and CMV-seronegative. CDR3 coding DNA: TGTGCCAGCAGCCCGCAGGTTGCCTCGGGGAATTCACCCCTCCACTTT. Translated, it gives CASSPQVASGNSPLHF. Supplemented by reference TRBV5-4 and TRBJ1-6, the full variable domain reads ETGVTQSPTHLIKTRGQQVTLRCSSQSGHNTVSWYQQALGQGPQFIFQYYREEENGRGNFPPRFSGLQFPNYSSELNVNALELDDSALYLCASSPQVASGNSPLHFGNGTRLTVT.